This is a list of T cell receptor beta chains from one sample in a study of blood T cell repertoires in COVID-19. Sequencing used immunoSEQ multiplex PCR; TCRdb keeps in-frame clones, though not all of them. The data contain 29,000 or so clones, 80% to 90% of them singletons. The sample taken for sequencing was peripheral blood. These receptors all come from a human donor in a cohort sampled during active COVID-19. CDR3s include the opening cysteine and the closing phenylalanine or tryptophan. Each record gives: CDR3 protein, CDR3 DNA, clone size, J gene, D gene, V gene. A D gene is named only where the DNA matches it firmly. Size tells how often a clone was seen (once, few, many) or the class of an expanded clone, and some rows leave it out.

CDR3 protein: CASSLNLGAQGYTF
CDR3 DNA: TGTGCCAGCAGCTTGAATCTGGGGGCGCAGGGCTACACCTTC
clone size: NA
J gene: TRBJ1-2
D gene: NA
V gene: TRBV5-4

CDR3 protein: CASSQVVAGGLEQYF
CDR3 DNA: TGCGCCAGCAGCCAAGTCGTAGCGGGGGGGCTAGAGCAGTACTTC
clone size: NA
J gene: TRBJ2-7
D gene: TRBD2
V gene: TRBV4-3

CDR3 protein: CASSGANYGYTF
CDR3 DNA: TGTGCCAGCAGTGGCGCTAACTATGGCTACACCTTC
clone size: NA
J gene: TRBJ1-2
D gene: NA
V gene: TRBV2

CDR3 protein: CASSQGGLAGDSYEQYF
CDR3 DNA: TGTGCCAGCAGCCAAGGGGGACTAGCGGGGGACTCCTACGAGCAGTACTTC
clone size: few
J gene: TRBJ2-7
D gene: TRBD2
V gene: TRBV4-2

CDR3 protein: CASSPTGGPLSYEQYF
CDR3 DNA: TGTGCCAGCAGCCCCACAGGGGGTCCCCTCTCCTACGAGCAGTACTTC
clone size: NA
J gene: TRBJ2-7
D gene: TRBD1
V gene: TRBV28

CDR3 protein: CASSLVALAGKETQYF
CDR3 DNA: TGTGCCAGCAGCTTAGTCGCACTAGCGGGTAAAGAGACCCAGTACTTC
clone size: NA
J gene: TRBJ2-5
D gene: TRBD2
V gene: TRBV7-9

CDR3 protein: CASSGGGDWRPQHF
CDR3 DNA: TGTGCCAGCAGCGGTGGCGGTGATTGGCGGCCCCAGCATTTT
clone size: few
J gene: TRBJ1-5
D gene: NA
V gene: TRBV7-9

CDR3 protein: CASSQDSYLGPPLHF
CDR3 DNA: TGTGCCAGCAGCCAAGACTCATATCTAGGCCCACCCCTCCACTTT
clone size: NA
J gene: TRBJ1-6
D gene: NA
V gene: TRBV3-1/TRBV3-2

CDR3 protein: CASSPWTGGMGANVLTF
CDR3 DNA: TGTGCCAGCAGTCCGTGGACAGGGGGAATGGGGGCCAACGTCCTGACTTTC
clone size: NA
J gene: TRBJ2-6
D gene: TRBD1
V gene: TRBV27

CDR3 protein: CASMEGPQGAYEQYF
CDR3 DNA: TGTGCCAGCATGGAAGGGCCGCAGGGGGCCTACGAGCAGTACTTC
clone size: NA
J gene: TRBJ2-7
D gene: TRBD1
V gene: TRBV6-5

CDR3 protein: CASSLGQGKAGELFF
CDR3 DNA: TGTGCCAGCAGCCTTGGACAGGGAAAGGCCGGGGAGCTGTTTTTT
clone size: NA
J gene: TRBJ2-2
D gene: TRBD1
V gene: TRBV5-4

CDR3 protein: CATSPRPDFGSPLHF
CDR3 DNA: TGTGCCACCAGCCCTCGCCCAGACTTTGGTTCACCCCTCCACTTT
clone size: NA
J gene: TRBJ1-6
D gene: NA
V gene: TRBV15

CDR3 protein: CATSRRPRNEQFF
CDR3 DNA: TGTGCCACCAGCAGACGTCCCAGGAATGAGCAGTTCTTC
clone size: NA
J gene: TRBJ2-1
D gene: NA
V gene: TRBV15

CDR3 protein: CASSIVPTPDRGGSYEQYF
CDR3 DNA: TGTGCCAGTAGTATAGTTCCGACCCCTGACAGGGGGGGATCCTACGAGCAGTACTTC
clone size: NA
J gene: TRBJ2-7
D gene: TRBD1
V gene: TRBV19

CDR3 protein: CASSTGQGTGNTIYF
CDR3 DNA: TGTGCCAGTAGTACGGGCCAGGGGACTGGAAACACCATATATTTT
clone size: NA
J gene: TRBJ1-3
D gene: NA
V gene: TRBV19

CDR3 protein: CASSTSGGNEQFF
CDR3 DNA: TGTGCCAGCAGTACCAGCGGGGGCAATGAGCAGTTCTTC
clone size: NA
J gene: TRBJ2-1
D gene: TRBD2
V gene: TRBV27

CDR3 protein: CASRRQGSSYNEQFF
CDR3 DNA: TGTGCCAGCAGGCGACAGGGGAGCTCCTACAATGAGCAGTTCTTC
clone size: NA
J gene: TRBJ2-1
D gene: TRBD1
V gene: TRBV7-9

CDR3 protein: CSVDSGGAGEQYF
CDR3 DNA: TGCAGCGTTGACAGCGGGGGGGCCGGCGAGCAGTACTTC
clone size: NA
J gene: TRBJ2-7
D gene: TRBD2
V gene: TRBV29-1

CDR3 protein: CASSLTGSRVLTF
CDR3 DNA: TGTGCCAGCAGCTTAACAGGGAGCCGGGTCCTGACTTTC
clone size: NA
J gene: TRBJ2-6
D gene: NA
V gene: TRBV7-2

CDR3 protein: CASSRSNTLYEQFF
CDR3 DNA: TGTGCCAGCAGTCGTTCCAACACCTTATATGAGCAGTTCTTC
clone size: NA
J gene: TRBJ2-1
D gene: NA
V gene: TRBV27

CDR3 protein: CASSGLDRGLWRAFF
CDR3 DNA: TGTGCCAGCAGCGGACTAGACAGGGGGCTATGGCGAGCTTTCTTT
clone size: NA
J gene: TRBJ1-1
D gene: TRBD1
V gene: TRBV9

CDR3 protein: CASQPGTGGRAEAFF
CDR3 DNA: TGTGCCAGTCAACCCGGGACAGGGGGGAGGGCTGAAGCTTTCTTT
clone size: once
J gene: TRBJ1-1
D gene: TRBD1
V gene: TRBV6-5

CDR3 protein: CASSLQGGGGVETQYF
CDR3 DNA: TGTGCCAGCAGCTTACAAGGCGGGGGGGGTGTAGAGACCCAGTACTTC
clone size: NA
J gene: TRBJ2-5
D gene: TRBD2
V gene: TRBV7-2

CDR3 protein: CASSYLAPTTQGYEQYF
CDR3 DNA: TGTGCCAGCAGTTACCTCGCGCCGACAACACAGGGTTACGAGCAGTACTTC
clone size: NA
J gene: TRBJ2-7
D gene: NA
V gene: TRBV6-2/TRBV6-3

CDR3 protein: CASSLDSNTGELFF
CDR3 DNA: TGTGCCAGCAGTTTGGACAGTAACACCGGGGAGCTGTTTTTT
clone size: NA
J gene: TRBJ2-2
D gene: NA
V gene: TRBV6-5

CDR3 protein: CASSIRGGAYNSPLHF
CDR3 DNA: TGTGCCAGTAGTATTCGGGGGGGCGCCTATAATTCACCCCTCCACTTT
clone size: NA
J gene: TRBJ1-6
D gene: NA
V gene: TRBV19

CDR3 protein: CASSVDRGGLDGELFF
CDR3 DNA: TGTGCCAGCAGCGTAGACAGGGGGGGCCTAGACGGGGAGCTGTTTTTT
clone size: NA
J gene: TRBJ2-2
D gene: NA
V gene: TRBV9

CDR3 protein: CASSQVGWGGGYTF
CDR3 DNA: TGCGCCAGCAGCCAAGTAGGTTGGGGAGGCGGCTACACCTTC
clone size: few
J gene: TRBJ1-2
D gene: NA
V gene: TRBV4-1

CDR3 protein: CASTQAGLANNEQFF
CDR3 DNA: TGTGCCAGCACCCAGGCGGGACTAGCCAACAATGAGCAGTTCTTC
clone size: NA
J gene: TRBJ2-1
D gene: TRBD2
V gene: TRBV28

CDR3 protein: CASSLPGGQIYEQYF
CDR3 DNA: TGTGCCAGCAGCCTCCCCGGGGGGCAAATCTACGAGCAGTACTTC
clone size: once
J gene: TRBJ2-7
D gene: NA
V gene: TRBV7-9

CDR3 protein: CASSLLGRGETQYF
CDR3 DNA: TGTGCCAGCAGTTTATTAGGAAGGGGAGAGACCCAGTACTTC
clone size: few
J gene: TRBJ2-5
D gene: NA
V gene: TRBV28

CDR3 protein: CASSAGGARLAGGSGETQYF
CDR3 DNA: TGTGCCAGCAGCGCGGGGGGAGCCCGACTAGCGGGGGGCTCTGGAGAGACCCAGTACTTC
clone size: NA
J gene: TRBJ2-5
D gene: TRBD2
V gene: TRBV9

CDR3 protein: CASSIGARLLVRGQFF
CDR3 DNA: TGTGCCAGTAGTATCGGTGCTCGACTACTGGTTCGTGGGCAGTTCTTC
clone size: NA
J gene: TRBJ2-1
D gene: NA
V gene: TRBV19

CDR3 protein: CASRQGNYEQYF
CDR3 DNA: TGCGCGAGCCGACAGGGTAACTACGAGCAGTACTTC
clone size: NA
J gene: TRBJ2-7
D gene: TRBD1
V gene: TRBV5-1

CDR3 protein: CASSVVGAAGANVLTF
CDR3 DNA: TGTGCCAGCAGCGTGGTGGGGGCGGCTGGGGCCAACGTCCTGACTTTC
clone size: once
J gene: TRBJ2-6
D gene: NA
V gene: TRBV9

CDR3 protein: CASIPPGASNQPQHF
CDR3 DNA: TGTGCCAGCATTCCCCCAGGGGCTAGCAATCAGCCCCAGCATTTT
clone size: NA
J gene: TRBJ1-5
D gene: NA
V gene: TRBV5-8

CDR3 protein: CASSVEQEPSSNQPQHF
CDR3 DNA: TGTGCCAGCAGCGTAGAACAGGAACCCTCTAGCAATCAGCCCCAGCATTTT
clone size: NA
J gene: TRBJ1-5
D gene: NA
V gene: TRBV9

CDR3 protein: CASSLEGGDPGYEQYF
CDR3 DNA: TGCGCCAGCAGCTTGGAGGGGGGGGACCCCGGGTACGAGCAGTACTTC
clone size: few
J gene: TRBJ2-7
D gene: NA
V gene: TRBV5-1

CDR3 protein: CASSLGPTGSQETQYF
CDR3 DNA: TGCGCCAGCAGCTTGGGGCCGACAGGTTCCCAAGAGACCCAGTACTTC
clone size: NA
J gene: TRBJ2-5
D gene: NA
V gene: TRBV5-1

CDR3 protein: CAWSVWTSGGPGETQYF
CDR3 DNA: TGTGCCTGGAGTGTATGGACTAGCGGGGGGCCAGGAGAGACCCAGTACTTC
clone size: NA
J gene: TRBJ2-5
D gene: TRBD2
V gene: TRBV30

CDR3 protein: CASSWGRRGETQYF
CDR3 DNA: TGTGCCAGCAGCTGGGGCAGGAGGGGAGAGACCCAGTACTTC
clone size: NA
J gene: TRBJ2-5
D gene: NA
V gene: TRBV5-6

CDR3 protein: CASSLLFGQELFF
CDR3 DNA: TGTGCCAGCAGCTTGTTATTTGGCCAAGAACTGTTTTTT
clone size: few
J gene: TRBJ1-4
D gene: NA
V gene: TRBV5-6

CDR3 protein: CASSPPGVLNTEAFF
CDR3 DNA: TGTGCCAGCAGCCCCCCCGGAGTACTGAACACTGAAGCTTTCTTT
clone size: NA
J gene: TRBJ1-1
D gene: NA
V gene: TRBV6-2/TRBV6-3

CDR3 protein: CASSEGPRGGDTQYF
CDR3 DNA: TGTGCCAGCAGTGAAGGACCAAGGGGCGGAGATACGCAGTATTTT
clone size: NA
J gene: TRBJ2-3
D gene: NA
V gene: TRBV2

CDR3 protein: CASSHSQTGANVLTF
CDR3 DNA: TGTGCCAGCAGCCACAGCCAGACTGGGGCCAACGTCCTGACTTTC
clone size: NA
J gene: TRBJ2-6
D gene: NA
V gene: TRBV28

CDR3 protein: CASSQSWTVNTEAFF
CDR3 DNA: TGCGCCAGCAGTCAATCTTGGACAGTAAACACTGAAGCTTTCTTT
clone size: NA
J gene: TRBJ1-1
D gene: NA
V gene: TRBV23-1

CDR3 protein: CASSYGAGWDIQYF
CDR3 DNA: TGTGCCAGCAGTTACGGCGCGGGGTGGGACATTCAGTACTTC
clone size: NA
J gene: TRBJ2-4
D gene: NA
V gene: TRBV6-5

CDR3 protein: CASSQDGRGRASYEQYF
CDR3 DNA: TGTGCCAGCAGCCAAGATGGCAGGGGCAGGGCCTCCTACGAGCAGTACTTC
clone size: NA
J gene: TRBJ2-7
D gene: NA
V gene: TRBV4-2

CDR3 protein: CASSLAGSTDTQYF
CDR3 DNA: TGTGCCAGCAGTCTAGCGGGCAGCACAGATACGCAGTATTTT
clone size: NA
J gene: TRBJ2-3
D gene: TRBD2
V gene: TRBV6-5

CDR3 protein: CASSASPGGAQETQYF
CDR3 DNA: TGTGCCAGCAGCGCCTCCCCGGGCGGGGCCCAAGAGACCCAGTACTTC
clone size: NA
J gene: TRBJ2-5
D gene: NA
V gene: TRBV9

CDR3 protein: CASSLGLASHEQYF
CDR3 DNA: TGTGCCAGCAGCTTAGGCTTGGCTTCCCACGAGCAGTACTTC
clone size: few
J gene: TRBJ2-7
D gene: NA
V gene: TRBV7-2

CDR3 protein: CASSPPDGDYEQYF
CDR3 DNA: TGTGCCAGCTCACCACCGGACGGGGATTACGAGCAGTACTTC
clone size: NA
J gene: TRBJ2-7
D gene: NA
V gene: TRBV18

CDR3 protein: CASSLFTTGYTF
CDR3 DNA: TGTGCCAGCAGTCTTTTTACAACTGGCTACACCTTC
clone size: NA
J gene: TRBJ1-2
D gene: NA
V gene: TRBV2

CDR3 protein: CASTLGDHGQGSNEQFF
CDR3 DNA: TGCGCCAGCACCCTAGGGGACCACGGACAGGGGTCGAATGAGCAGTTCTTC
clone size: NA
J gene: TRBJ2-1
D gene: TRBD1
V gene: TRBV5-1

CDR3 protein: CASSPSAGSGETQYF
CDR3 DNA: TGTGCCAGCAGTCCTTCTGCGGGCAGTGGTGAGACCCAGTACTTC
clone size: NA
J gene: TRBJ2-5
D gene: NA
V gene: TRBV6-5